The rows below give T cell receptor beta chains drawn from one sample of a study of T cell responses to AZD1222 COVID-19 vaccine. Produced via immunoSEQ multiplex PCR; TCRdb's table is partial and in-frame only. The sample lists 120,000 to 150,000 clones; approximately 95% were seen once. Here the sequenced sample was peripheral blood, taken on day 0 of MenACWY control vaccination. These receptors were taken from an adult in good health. Each CDR3 is given with its conserved first and last residue. Each record gives: clone size, D gene, J gene, V gene, CDR3 protein, CDR3 DNA. D genes are given only for firm matches. Only some rows state a clone size, as once, few, many or a class for expanded clones.

>.|.|TRBJ1-2|TRBV5-4
CASSLGSARGSAGYTF
TGTGCCAGCAGCTTGGGGTCAGCTCGGGGGTCGGCTGGCTACACCTTC
>.|.|TRBJ1-1|TRBV7-2
CASSLQSNTEAFF
TGTGCCAGCAGCTTACAGTCGAACACTGAAGCTTTCTTT
>.|.|TRBJ1-1|TRBV18
CASSGQKNTEAFF
TGTGCCAGCTCAGGACAGAAGAACACTGAAGCTTTCTTT
>once|.|TRBJ1-5|TRBV30
CAWSGGDNQPQHF
TGTGCCTGGAGCGGGGGTGATAATCAGCCCCAGCATTTT
>.|.|TRBJ2-7|TRBV1
CTSSLAVEGPEQYF
TGCACCAGCAGCCTCGCGGTAGAAGGTCCCGAGCAGTACTTC
>.|.|TRBJ2-3|TRBV15
CATSRDPWGETDTQYF
TGTGCCACCAGCAGAGATCCCTGGGGCGAGACAGATACGCAGTATTTT
>.|.|TRBJ1-1|TRBV6-5
CASSTDFSPEAFF
TGTGCCAGCAGCACGGACTTTTCCCCTGAAGCTTTCTTT
>.|TRBD1|TRBJ1-3|TRBV2
CASVRTQGASGNTIYF
TGTGCCAGCGTCCGTACCCAGGGGGCTTCTGGAAACACCATATATTTT
>.|.|TRBJ1-3|TRBV30
CAWTAGAHSGNTIYF
TGTGCCTGGACAGCAGGGGCCCACTCTGGAAACACCATATATTTT
>.|.|TRBJ1-2|TRBV4-3
CASSRDMTNYGYTF
TGCGCCAGCAGCCGAGACATGACTAACTATGGCTACACCTTC
>.|.|TRBJ1-3|TRBV4-3
CASSQGALYRVGNTIYF
TGCGCCAGCAGCCAAGGGGCGCTATACAGGGTTGGAAACACCATATATTTT
>.|.|TRBJ2-3|TRBV7-7
CASSLASGTTGDTQYF
TGTGCCAGCAGCTTAGCCTCCGGCACTACCGGGGATACGCAGTATTTT
>.|.|TRBJ1-1|TRBV5-1
CASSSDPLNTEAFF
TGCGCCAGCAGCTCGGACCCCCTGAACACTGAAGCTTTCTTT
>.|.|TRBJ1-2|TRBV28
CATDGNYGYTF
TGTGCCACCGACGGGAACTATGGCTACACCTTC
>.|.|TRBJ2-7|TRBV6-2/TRBV6-3
CASSSTSYYEQYF
TGTGCCAGCAGTTCAACTAGCTACTACGAGCAGTACTTC
>.|.|TRBJ1-5|TRBV5-1
CASSLDGVGYQPQHF
TGCGCCAGCAGCTTGGATGGGGTAGGGTATCAGCCCCAGCATTTT
>.|.|TRBJ2-1|TRBV10-3
CAISERGLVGEQFF
TGTGCCATCAGTGAGAGGGGCTTGGTGGGTGAGCAGTTCTTC
>.|TRBD2|TRBJ2-1|TRBV18
CASSPVLAALYNEQFF
TGTGCCAGCTCACCAGTACTAGCGGCTCTTTACAATGAGCAGTTCTTC
>.|.|TRBJ2-2|TRBV30
CAWSNTGELFF
TGTGCCTGGAGTAACACCGGGGAGCTGTTTTTT
>.|.|TRBJ2-7|TRBV2
CASRDSGPRQYF
TGTGCCAGCCGGGACTCAGGTCCGCGGCAGTACTTC
>.|.|TRBJ2-1|TRBV11-2
CASSRTRNNEQFF
TGTGCCAGCAGCAGGACGCGGAACAATGAGCAGTTCTTC
>.|.|TRBJ2-1|TRBV19
CATKGEDYYNEQFF
TGTGCCACAAAGGGCGAGGATTACTACAATGAGCAGTTCTTC
>once|.|TRBJ1-2|TRBV5-6
CASSLTQIRGLGDGYTF
TGTGCCAGCAGCTTGACCCAAATTAGAGGGTTGGGTGATGGCTACACCTTC
>.|.|TRBJ2-5|TRBV7-2
CASSLQFQETQYF
TGTGCCAGCAGCTTACAATTCCAAGAGACCCAGTACTTC
>.|TRBD1|TRBJ1-2|TRBV6-5
CASSYSGTADYGYTF
TGTGCCAGCAGTTACTCAGGGACAGCCGACTATGGCTACACCTTC
>once|.|TRBJ1-1|TRBV25-1
CASSAVQGWNTEAFF
TGTGCCAGCAGCGCCGTCCAGGGGTGGAACACTGAAGCTTTCTTT
>.|.|TRBJ1-4|TRBV5-1
CASSPTRGRGEKLFF
TGCGCCAGCAGCCCAACCAGGGGCAGAGGGGAAAAACTGTTTTTT
>once|.|TRBJ1-6|TRBV3-1/TRBV3-2
CASSTGLVSPLHF
TGTGCCAGCAGCACAGGGCTCGTCTCACCCCTCCACTTT
>.|.|TRBJ1-2|TRBV18
CASSQRDGANYGYTF
TGTGCCAGCTCCCAAAGGGACGGCGCTAACTATGGCTACACCTTC
>.|.|TRBJ1-2|TRBV6-4
CASSARAGQRSGYTF
TGTGCCAGCAGTGCCCGCGCGGGGCAGCGGAGTGGTTACACCTTC
>.|.|TRBJ1-1|TRBV10-3
CATLTGHMNTEAFF
TGTGCCACCCTGACAGGACACATGAACACTGAAGCTTTCTTT
>.|.|TRBJ1-2|TRBV7-9
CASSLASNGRGGYTF
TGTGCCAGCAGCTTAGCGTCGAACGGGCGTGGTGGCTACACCTTC